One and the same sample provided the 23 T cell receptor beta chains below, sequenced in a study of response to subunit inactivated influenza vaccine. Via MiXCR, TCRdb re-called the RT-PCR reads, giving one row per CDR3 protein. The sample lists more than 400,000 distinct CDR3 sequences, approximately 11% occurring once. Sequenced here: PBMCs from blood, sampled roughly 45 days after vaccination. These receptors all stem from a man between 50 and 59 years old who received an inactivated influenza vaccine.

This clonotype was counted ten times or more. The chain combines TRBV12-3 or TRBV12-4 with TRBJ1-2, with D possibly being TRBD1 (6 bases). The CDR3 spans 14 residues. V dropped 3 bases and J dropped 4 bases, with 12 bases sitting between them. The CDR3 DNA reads TGTGCCAGCAGTTTGGGACATGGGGGCTATGGCTACACCTTC. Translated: CASSLGHGGYGYTF.

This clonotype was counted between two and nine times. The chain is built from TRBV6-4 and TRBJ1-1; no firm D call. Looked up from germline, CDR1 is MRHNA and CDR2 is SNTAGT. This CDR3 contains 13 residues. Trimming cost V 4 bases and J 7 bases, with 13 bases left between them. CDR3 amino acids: CASSVTPGNEAFF. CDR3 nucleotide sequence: TGTGCCAGCAGTGTGACACCCGGCAATGAAGCTTTCTTT.

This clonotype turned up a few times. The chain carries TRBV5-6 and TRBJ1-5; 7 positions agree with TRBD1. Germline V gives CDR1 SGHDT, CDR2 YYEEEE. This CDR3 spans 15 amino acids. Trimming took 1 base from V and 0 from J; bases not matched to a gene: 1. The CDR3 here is CASSLRGPSNQPQHF. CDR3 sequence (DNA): TGTGCCAGCAGCTTGAGGGGGCCTAGCAATCAGCCCCAGCATTTT. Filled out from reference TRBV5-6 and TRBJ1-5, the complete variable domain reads DAGVTQSPTHLIKTRGQQVTLRCSPKSGHDTVSWYQQALGQGPQFIFQYYEEEERQRGNFPDRFSGHQFPNYSSELNVNALLLGDSALYLCASSLRGPSNQPQHFGDGTRLSIL.

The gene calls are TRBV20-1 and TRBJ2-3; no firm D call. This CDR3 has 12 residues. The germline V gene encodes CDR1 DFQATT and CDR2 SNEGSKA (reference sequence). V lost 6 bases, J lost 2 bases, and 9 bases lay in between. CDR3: CSATSTTDTQYF. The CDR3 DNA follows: TGCAGTGCCACTTCCACCACAGATACGCAGTATTTT.

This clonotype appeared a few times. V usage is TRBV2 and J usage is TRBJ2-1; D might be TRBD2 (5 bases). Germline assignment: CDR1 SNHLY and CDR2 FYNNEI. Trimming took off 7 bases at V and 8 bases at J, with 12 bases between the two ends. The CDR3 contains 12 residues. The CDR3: CASKPGFDEQFF. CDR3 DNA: TGTGCCAGCAAACCGGGGTTCGATGAGCAGTTCTTC.

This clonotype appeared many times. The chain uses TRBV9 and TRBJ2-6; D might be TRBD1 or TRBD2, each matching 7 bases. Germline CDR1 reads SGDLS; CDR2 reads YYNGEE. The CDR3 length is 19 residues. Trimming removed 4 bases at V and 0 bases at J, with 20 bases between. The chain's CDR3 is CASSPRGGTLSSGANVLTF. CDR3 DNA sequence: TGTGCCAGCAGCCCCAGGGGGGGGACATTAAGCTCTGGGGCCAACGTCCTGACTTTC. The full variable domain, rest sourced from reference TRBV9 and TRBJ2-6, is DSGVTQTPKHLITATGQRVTLRCSPRSGDLSVYWYQQSLDQGLQFLIQYYNGEERAKGNILERFSAQQFPDLHSELNLSSLELGDSALYFCASSPRGGTLSSGANVLTFGAGSRLTVL.

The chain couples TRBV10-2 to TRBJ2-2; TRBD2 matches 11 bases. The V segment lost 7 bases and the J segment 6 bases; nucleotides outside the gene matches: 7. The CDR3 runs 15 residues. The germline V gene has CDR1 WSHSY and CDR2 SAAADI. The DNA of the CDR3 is TGCGCCAGCATCACTAGCGGGGGAAAACCCGGGGAGCTGTTTTTT. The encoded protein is CASITSGGKPGELFF.

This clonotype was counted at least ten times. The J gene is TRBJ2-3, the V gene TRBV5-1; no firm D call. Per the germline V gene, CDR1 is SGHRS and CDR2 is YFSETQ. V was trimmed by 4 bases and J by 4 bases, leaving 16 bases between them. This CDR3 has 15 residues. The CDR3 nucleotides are TGCGCCAGCAGCCTAGACGTGGGCTCGGCAGATACGCAGTATTTT. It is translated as CASSLDVGSADTQYF.

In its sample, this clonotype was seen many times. DNA of the CDR3: TGTGCCAGCGGGACTCCGGGACTAGCGGGGGGCGAGCAGTACTTC. Its translation is CASGTPGLAGGEQYF. The chain couples TRBV12-3 or TRBV12-4 to TRBJ2-7; 15 positions agree with TRBD2. Trimming at V came to 8 bases and at J to 6 bases, leaving 8 bases not matched to a gene. This CDR3 has 15 amino acids.

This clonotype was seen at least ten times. The CDR3 spells CASTTGGLTEAFF. For the CDR3, the DNA is TGTGCCAGCACGACAGGGGGACTCACTGAAGCTTTCTTT. The V and J genes are TRBV12-3 or TRBV12-4 and TRBJ1-1; the match to TRBD1 covers 9 bases. V dropped 7 bases and J dropped 4; count of bases not matched to a gene: 4. This CDR3 is 13 amino acids long.

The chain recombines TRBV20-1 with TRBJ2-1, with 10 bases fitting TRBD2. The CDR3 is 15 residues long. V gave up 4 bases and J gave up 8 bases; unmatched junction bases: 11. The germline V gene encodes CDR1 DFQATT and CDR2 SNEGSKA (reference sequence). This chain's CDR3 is CSAKGASGRGDEQFF. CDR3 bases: TGCAGTGCTAAAGGGGCTAGCGGGAGAGGGGATGAGCAGTTCTTC.

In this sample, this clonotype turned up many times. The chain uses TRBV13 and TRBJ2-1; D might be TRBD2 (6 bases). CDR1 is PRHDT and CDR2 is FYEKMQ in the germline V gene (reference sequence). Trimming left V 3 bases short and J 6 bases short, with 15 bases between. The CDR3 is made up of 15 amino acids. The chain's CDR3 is CASSFSLGRSNEQFF. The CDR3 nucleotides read TGTGCCAGCAGCTTTAGTCTCGGGAGATCCAATGAGCAGTTCTTC.

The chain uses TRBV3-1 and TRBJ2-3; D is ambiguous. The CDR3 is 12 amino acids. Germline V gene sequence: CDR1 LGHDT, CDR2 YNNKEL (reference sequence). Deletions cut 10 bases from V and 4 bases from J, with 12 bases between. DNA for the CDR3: TGTGCCACGGAAGGACCCCCAGATACGCAGTATTTT. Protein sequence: CATEGPPDTQYF.

The CDR3 loop reads CASSFQGVGVETQYF. CDR3 in DNA: TGCGCCAGCAGCTTTCAAGGGGTTGGGGTAGAGACCCAGTACTTC. The chain combines TRBV5-1 with TRBJ2-5, with D maybe TRBD1 (5 bases). The CDR3 runs to 15 residues. The germline CDR1 and CDR2 sequences are SGHRS and YFSETQ. V was cut by 2 bases and J by 4 bases, with 15 bases left in between.

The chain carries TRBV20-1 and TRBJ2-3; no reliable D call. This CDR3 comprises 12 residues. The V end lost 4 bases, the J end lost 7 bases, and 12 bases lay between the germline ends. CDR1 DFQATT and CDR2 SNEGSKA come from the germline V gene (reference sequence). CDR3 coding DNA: TGCAGTGCTATCCTCTCCGGGTATACGCAGTATTTT. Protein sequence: CSAILSGYTQYF.

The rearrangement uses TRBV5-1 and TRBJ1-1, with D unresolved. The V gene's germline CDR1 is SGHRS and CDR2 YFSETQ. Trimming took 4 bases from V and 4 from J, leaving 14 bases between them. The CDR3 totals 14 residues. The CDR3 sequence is CASSRNDRGTEAFF. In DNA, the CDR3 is TGCGCCAGCAGCCGTAACGATCGGGGCACTGAAGCTTTCTTT.

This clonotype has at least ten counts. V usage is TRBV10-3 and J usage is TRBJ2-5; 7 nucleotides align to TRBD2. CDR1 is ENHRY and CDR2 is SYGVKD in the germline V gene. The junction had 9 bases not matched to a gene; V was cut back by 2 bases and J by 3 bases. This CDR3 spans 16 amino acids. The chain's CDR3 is CAISEVLEREKETQYF. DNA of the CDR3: TGTGCCATCAGTGAGGTACTGGAGCGGGAAAAAGAGACCCAGTACTTC.

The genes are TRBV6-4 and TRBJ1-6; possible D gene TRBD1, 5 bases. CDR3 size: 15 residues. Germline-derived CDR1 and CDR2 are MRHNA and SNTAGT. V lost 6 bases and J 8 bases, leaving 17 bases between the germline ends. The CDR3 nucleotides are TGTGCCAGCAGGGGAAAGGGGTTGAAGGATTCACCCCTCCACTTT. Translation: CASRGKGLKDSPLHF.

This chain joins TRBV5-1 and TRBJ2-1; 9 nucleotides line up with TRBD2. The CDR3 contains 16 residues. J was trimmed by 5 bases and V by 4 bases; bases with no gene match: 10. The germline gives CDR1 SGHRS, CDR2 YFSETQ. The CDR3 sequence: CASSPGGGRVDNEQFF. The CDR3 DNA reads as TGCGCCAGCAGCCCGGGGGGCGGGAGGGTTGACAATGAGCAGTTCTTC.

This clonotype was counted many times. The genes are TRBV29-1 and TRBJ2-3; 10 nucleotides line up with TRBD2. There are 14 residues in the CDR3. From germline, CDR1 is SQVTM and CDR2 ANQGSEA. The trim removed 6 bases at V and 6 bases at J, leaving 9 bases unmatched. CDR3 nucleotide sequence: TGCAGCGTAGCCCCTAGCGGGAGTCCGGATACGCAGTATTTT. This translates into CSVAPSGSPDTQYF.

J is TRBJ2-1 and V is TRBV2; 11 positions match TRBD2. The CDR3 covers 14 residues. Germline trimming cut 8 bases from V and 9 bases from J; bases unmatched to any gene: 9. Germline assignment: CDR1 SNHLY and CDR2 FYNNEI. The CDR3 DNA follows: TGTGCCAGCCCTCCCGGACTAGCGGGTATTGAGCAGTTCTTC. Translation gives CASPPGLAGIEQFF.

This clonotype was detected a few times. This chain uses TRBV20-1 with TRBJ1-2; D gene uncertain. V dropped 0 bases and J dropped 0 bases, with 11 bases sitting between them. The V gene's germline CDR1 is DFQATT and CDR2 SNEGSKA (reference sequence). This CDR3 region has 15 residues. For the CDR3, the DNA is TGCAGTGCTAGAGATCGGGCTCAAGCTAACTATGGCTACACCTTC. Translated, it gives CSARDRAQANYGYTF.

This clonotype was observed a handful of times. The CDR3 protein is CASSPRTADGYTF. The CDR3 region has the DNA TGTGCCAGCAGCCCGCGGACGGCGGATGGCTACACCTTC. V usage is TRBV7-8 and J usage is TRBJ1-2; D not certain. Germline lookup yields CDR1 SGHVS and CDR2 FQNEAQ. The V gene lost 5 bases and the J gene lost 6 bases, with 13 bases spanning the gap. The CDR3 contains 13 residues.